One and the same sample provided the 19 T cell receptor beta chains below, sequenced in a study of T cell responses to AZD1222 COVID-19 vaccine. Clones were sequenced by immunoSEQ multiplex PCR, and TCRdb holds only the in-frame ones, with some missing. The table has 85,000 to 120,000 clones, roughly 86% seen once; the top ten hold 5%. The source material was peripheral blood, sampled on day 0 of AZD1222 vaccination. The receptors derive from an adult in good health.

This sequence joins TRBV28 and TRBJ1-1; 7 bases are a match to TRBD1. With 5 bases clipped from V and 3 bases from J, the junction kept 12 bases outside the gene matches. This CDR3 is 16 amino acids long. In germline, CDR1 is MDHEN, CDR2 SYDVKM. The CDR3, as DNA: TGTGCCAGCAGTCCCCGCTCAGGGGGTTGGGACACTGAAGCTTTCTTT. This translates into CASSPRSGGWDTEAFF.

The chain employs TRBV6-5 and TRBJ2-7; D uncertain. V lost 6 bases to trimming and J lost 3 bases, with 9 bases between them. Per the germline V gene, CDR1 is MNHEY and CDR2 is SVGAGI. This CDR3 comprises 12 residues. CDR3 residues: CASSYRFYEQYF. The CDR3 DNA is TGTGCCAGCAGCTACAGATTCTACGAGCAGTACTTC.

The chain has TRBV5-1 and TRBJ2-7; D not resolved. This CDR3 has 14 residues. Trimming stripped 4 bases from V and 6 bases from J, with 17 bases between. The V gene's germline CDR1 is SGHRS and CDR2 YFSETQ. CDR3 amino acids: CASSPEWKEAEQYF. The CDR3 DNA sequence: TGCGCCAGCAGCCCAGAATGGAAAGAGGCCGAGCAGTACTTC.

The genes are TRBV7-3 and TRBJ2-5; the match to TRBD2 covers 10 bases. V was clipped by 4 bases and J by 5 bases; unmatched bases: 10. Germline CDR1 and CDR2: SGHTA and FQGTGA. The CDR3 contains 16 residues. CDR3 coding DNA: TGTGCCAGCAGCTACGGGGCTAGCGGGGGTCGGGAGACCCAGTACTTC. It translates to CASSYGASGGRETQYF.

The sample holds one count of this clone. The chain joins TRBV29-1 to TRBJ1-1; D uncertain. The ends were cut back, 6 bases at V and 6 bases at J, with 14 bases in the middle. CDR1 SQVTM and CDR2 ANQGSEA come from the germline V gene. CDR3 length equals 12 residues. Here the CDR3 DNA reads TGCAGCGTCCTAAAGGGTGTGGCTGAAGCTTTCTTT. This gives the protein CSVLKGVAEAFF.

The chain couples TRBV27 to TRBJ2-7; D tentatively reads TRBD1 or TRBD2 (7 bases each). The CDR3 is 13 amino acids. Trimming left V 6 bases short and J 3 bases short, with 12 bases between. In germline, CDR1 is MNHEY, CDR2 SMNVEV (reference sequence). Here the CDR3 DNA reads TGTGCCAGCAGCTCAGGGGGGGGCTACGAGCAGTACTTC. Translating gives CASSSGGGYEQYF.

This chain connects TRBV29-1 to TRBJ2-7; the D gene could be TRBD1 or TRBD2 (7 bases each). Germline CDR1 and CDR2: SQVTM and ANQGSEA. This CDR3 has 14 residues. Deletions cut 4 bases from V and 1 base from J, with 14 bases between. The CDR3 DNA reads TGCAGCGTTGGGGGGGGGACAGCATCCTACGAGCAGTACTTC. It is translated as CSVGGGTASYEQYF.

This chain links TRBV6-5 with TRBJ1-4, with D perhaps matching TRBD1 (6 bases). The CDR3 loop spans 15 amino acids. Trimming shortened V by 4 bases and J by 2 bases, and 11 bases separated the two germline ends. Germline lookup yields CDR1 MNHEY and CDR2 SVGAGI. The DNA for the CDR3 is TGTGCCAGCAGTTCAGGGGTTTTGACTAATGAAAAACTGTTTTTT. It specifies CASSSGVLTNEKLFF.

The chain links TRBV16 to TRBJ1-5; D is uncertain. The V end was cut by 4 bases, the J end by 0 bases, with 13 bases between. This CDR3 is built from 16 residues. CDR1 and CDR2 from the germline V gene are KGHSY and FQNENV. The CDR3, as DNA: TGTGCCAGCAGCCGGACCGGGAGTTATAGCAATCAGCCCCAGCATTTT. Translated, it gives CASSRTGSYSNQPQHF.

This clone was seen a few times. The chain employs TRBV4-3 and TRBJ1-6, with D uncertain. The V gene's germline CDR1 is LGHNA and CDR2 YSLEER. Trimming removed 0 bases from V and 8 bases from J, with 14 bases in between. CDR3 length: 16 amino acids. The CDR3 loop is CASSQEPHSLYSPLHF. For the CDR3, the DNA is TGCGCCAGCAGCCAAGAACCGCACAGTCTCTATTCACCCCTCCACTTT.

This clone was recorded a few times. V gene TRBV4-2 combines with J gene TRBJ2-1, with 11 nucleotides matching TRBD2. The germline CDR1 and CDR2 sequences are LGHNA and YNFKEQ. The CDR3 runs 15 residues. V was clipped by 4 bases and J by 7 bases; unmatched bases: 6. The DNA of the CDR3 is TGTGCCAGCAGCCCGGGACTAGCGGAGGGGAATGAGCAGTTCTTC. It yields the protein CASSPGLAEGNEQFF.

The rearrangement links TRBV10-3 to TRBJ2-5; D remains unclear. Germline loops: CDR1 ENHRY, CDR2 SYGVKD. Trimming took off 1 base at V and 2 bases at J, with 14 bases between the two ends. The CDR3 is made up of 16 amino acids. The CDR3 reads CAISEFSQTPQETQYF. The CDR3 nucleotides are TGTGCCATCAGTGAGTTCTCTCAGACACCTCAAGAGACCCAGTACTTC.

The chain carries TRBV4-1 and TRBJ2-5; 12 positions match TRBD2. This CDR3 contains 16 residues. From germline, CDR1 is MGHRA and CDR2 YSYEKL. V gave up 4 bases and J gave up 0 bases; unmatched junction bases: 3. CDR3 amino acids: CASSLGLAGYQETQYF. The CDR3 DNA is TGCGCCAGCAGCCTCGGACTAGCGGGGTACCAAGAGACCCAGTACTTC.

The chain links TRBV7-2 to TRBJ2-1; D is unclear. Germline CDR1 and CDR2: SGHTA and FQGNSA. The V and J ends lost 2 bases and 5 bases respectively, with 10 bases between them. The CDR3 contains 14 residues. CDR3 residues: CASSLMAANNEQFF. The CDR3, as DNA: TGTGCCAGCAGCTTAATGGCAGCTAACAATGAGCAGTTCTTC.

The rearrangement uses TRBV7-2 and TRBJ2-5, with D unresolved. V was clipped by 6 bases and J by 0 bases, with 5 bases between them. The CDR3 contains 12 residues. CDR1 and CDR2 from the germline V gene are SGHTA and FQGNSA. The CDR3 sequence is CASSYYQETQYF. In nucleotides, the CDR3 is TGTGCCAGCAGTTATTACCAAGAGACCCAGTACTTC.

The V and J genes are TRBV27 and TRBJ1-2; 7 bases align to TRBD1. V shed 3 bases, J shed 6 bases, and the junction held 7 bases outside the gene matches. Per the germline V gene, CDR1 is MNHEY and CDR2 is SMNVEV (reference sequence). The CDR3 contains 14 residues. Here the CDR3 reads CASSFQGQPHGYTF. The CDR3 DNA follows: TGTGCCAGCAGTTTTCAGGGACAGCCCCATGGCTACACCTTC.

The genes are TRBV2 and TRBJ1-2; D unresolved. The V and J ends lost 2 bases and 4 bases respectively, with 8 bases between them. Germline CDR1 is SNHLY and CDR2 is FYNNEI. The CDR3 length is 13 residues. Here the CDR3 DNA reads TGTGCCAGCAGTGAACCAGGCCTCTATGGCTACACCTTC. This encodes CASSEPGLYGYTF.

V and J are TRBV5-1 and TRBJ1-2; 7 bases are a match to TRBD1. The CDR3 is 15 residues long. Losses at the gene ends were 7 bases for V and 4 bases for J; bases not matched to a gene: 13. CDR1 is SGHRS and CDR2 is YFSETQ in the germline V gene. The DNA of the CDR3 is TGCGCCAGCTCCCGGGGGCTTGAGGGGGCCTATGGCTACACCTTC. This gives the protein CASSRGLEGAYGYTF.

The rearrangement joins TRBV6-2 or TRBV6-3 to TRBJ1-3; unclear D gene. There are 18 residues in the CDR3. V was cut by 2 bases and J by 0 bases, with 17 bases left in between. Germline V gives CDR1 MNHEY, CDR2 SVGEGT. CDR3 residues: CASSYKPRSRISGNTIYF. CDR3 nucleotides: TGTGCCAGCAGTTACAAGCCCCGGTCCAGGATCTCTGGAAACACCATATATTTT.